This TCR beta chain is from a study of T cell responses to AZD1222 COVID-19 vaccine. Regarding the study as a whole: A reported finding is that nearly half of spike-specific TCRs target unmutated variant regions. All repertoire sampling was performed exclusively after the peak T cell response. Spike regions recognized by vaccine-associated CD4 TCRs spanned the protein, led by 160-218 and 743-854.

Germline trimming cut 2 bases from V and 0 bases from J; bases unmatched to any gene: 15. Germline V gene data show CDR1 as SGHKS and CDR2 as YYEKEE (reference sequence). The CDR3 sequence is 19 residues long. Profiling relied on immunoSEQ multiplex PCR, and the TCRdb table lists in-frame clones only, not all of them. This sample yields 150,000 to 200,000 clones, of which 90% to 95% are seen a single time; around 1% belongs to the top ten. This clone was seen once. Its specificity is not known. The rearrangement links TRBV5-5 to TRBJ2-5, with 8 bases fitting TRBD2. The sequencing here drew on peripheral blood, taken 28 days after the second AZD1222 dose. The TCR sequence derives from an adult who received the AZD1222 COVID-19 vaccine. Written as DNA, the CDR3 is TGTGCCAGCAGCTTCTCTTCGGGGGGGAGTGGAGTTAACCAAGAGACCCAGTACTTC. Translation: CASSFSSGGSGVNQETQYF.